This TCR beta chain originates from a study of blood T cell repertoires in COVID-19. The germline CDR1 and CDR2 sequences are SGHRS and YFSETQ. Trimming took off 4 bases at V and 7 bases at J, with 9 bases between the two ends. CDR3 length: 12 amino acids. Sequenced by immunoSEQ multiplex PCR; TCRdb stores in-frame clones only, minus some. The sample shows 310,000 or so clones, 80% to 95% of them seen only once. The chain combines TRBV5-1 with TRBJ2-1; D uncertain. The sequencing input was peripheral blood. The sequence was collected from a woman under 40 with COVID-19, enrolled during active disease. CDR3 sequence (DNA): TGCGCCAGCAGCCCCTCGGTTAATGAGCAGTTCTTC. Its translation: CASSPSVNEQFF.